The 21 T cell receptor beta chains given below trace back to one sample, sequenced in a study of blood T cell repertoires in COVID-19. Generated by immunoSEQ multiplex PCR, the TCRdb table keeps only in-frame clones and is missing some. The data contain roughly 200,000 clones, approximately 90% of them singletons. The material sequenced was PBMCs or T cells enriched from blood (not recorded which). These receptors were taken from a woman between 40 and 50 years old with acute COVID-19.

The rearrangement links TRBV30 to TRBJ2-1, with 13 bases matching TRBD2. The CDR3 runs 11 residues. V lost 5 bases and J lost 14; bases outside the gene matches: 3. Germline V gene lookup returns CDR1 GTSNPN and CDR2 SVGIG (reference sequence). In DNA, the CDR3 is TGTGCCTGGGGACTAGCGGGGGTGGAGTTCTTC. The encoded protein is CAWGLAGVEFF.

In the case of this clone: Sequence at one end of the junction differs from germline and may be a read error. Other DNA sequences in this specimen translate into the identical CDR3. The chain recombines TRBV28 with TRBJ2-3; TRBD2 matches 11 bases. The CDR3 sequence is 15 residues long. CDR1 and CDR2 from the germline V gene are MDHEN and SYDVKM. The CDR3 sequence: CASRVSGGATDTQYF. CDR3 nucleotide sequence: TGTGCCAGCAGAGTTAGCGGGGGGGCCACAGATACGCAATATTTT.

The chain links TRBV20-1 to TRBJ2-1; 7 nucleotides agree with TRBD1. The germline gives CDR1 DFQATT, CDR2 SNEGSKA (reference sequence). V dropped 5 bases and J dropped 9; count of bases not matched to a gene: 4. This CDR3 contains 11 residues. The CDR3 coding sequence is TGCAGTGCTCAAAGGGGGCCTGAGCAGTTCTTC. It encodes CSAQRGPEQFF.

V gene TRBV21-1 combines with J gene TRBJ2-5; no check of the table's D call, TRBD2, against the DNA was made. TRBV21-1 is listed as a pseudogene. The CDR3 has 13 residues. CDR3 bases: TGTGCCAGCAGCCCGAGTGGGGGGAAGACCCAGTACTTC. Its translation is CASSPSGGKTQYF.

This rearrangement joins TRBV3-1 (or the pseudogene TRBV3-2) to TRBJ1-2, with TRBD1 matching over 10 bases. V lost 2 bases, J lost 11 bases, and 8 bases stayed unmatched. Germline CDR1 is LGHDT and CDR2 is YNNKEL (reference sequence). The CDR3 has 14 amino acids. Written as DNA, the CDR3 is TGTGCCAGCAGCCAACTACTCGGGACAGGGGCATACACCTTC. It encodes CASSQLLGTGAYTF.

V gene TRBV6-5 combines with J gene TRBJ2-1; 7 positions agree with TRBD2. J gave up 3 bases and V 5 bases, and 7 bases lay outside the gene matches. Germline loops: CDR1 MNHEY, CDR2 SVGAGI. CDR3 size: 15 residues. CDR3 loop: CASSKSGTVYNEQFF. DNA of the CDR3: TGTGCCAGCAGTAAAAGCGGGACTGTCTACAATGAGCAGTTCTTC.

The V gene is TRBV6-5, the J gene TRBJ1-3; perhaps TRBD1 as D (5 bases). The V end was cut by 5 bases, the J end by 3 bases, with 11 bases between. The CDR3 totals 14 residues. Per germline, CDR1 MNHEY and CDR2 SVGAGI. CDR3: CASSNGGFGNTIYF. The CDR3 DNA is TGTGCCAGCAGTAACGGGGGGTTTGGAAACACCATATATTTT.

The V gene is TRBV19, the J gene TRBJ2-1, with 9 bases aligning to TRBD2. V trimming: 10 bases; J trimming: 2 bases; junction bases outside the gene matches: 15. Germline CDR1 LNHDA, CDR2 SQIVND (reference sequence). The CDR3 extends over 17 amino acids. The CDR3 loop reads CATLRGGAIGAYNEQFF. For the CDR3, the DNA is TGTGCCACCCTCCGCGGGGGGGCCATCGGCGCCTACAATGAGCAGTTCTTC.

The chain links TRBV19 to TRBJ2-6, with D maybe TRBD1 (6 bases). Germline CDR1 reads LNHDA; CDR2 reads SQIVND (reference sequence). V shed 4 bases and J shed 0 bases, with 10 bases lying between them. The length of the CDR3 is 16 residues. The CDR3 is CASSRTEGSGANVLTF. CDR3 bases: TGTGCCAGTAGTAGGACAGAAGGCTCTGGGGCCAACGTCCTGACTTTC.

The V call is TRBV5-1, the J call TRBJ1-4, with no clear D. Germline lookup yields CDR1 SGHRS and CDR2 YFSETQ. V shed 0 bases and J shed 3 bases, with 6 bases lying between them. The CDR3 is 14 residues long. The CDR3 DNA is TGCGCCAGCAGCTTGGAAGGAGCTAATGAAAAACTGTTTTTT. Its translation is CASSLEGANEKLFF.

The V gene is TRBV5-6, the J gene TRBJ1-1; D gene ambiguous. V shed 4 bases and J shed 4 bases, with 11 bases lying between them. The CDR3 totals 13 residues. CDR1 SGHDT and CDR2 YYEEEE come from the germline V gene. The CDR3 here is CASSHYVGTEAFF. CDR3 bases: TGTGCCAGCAGCCACTACGTAGGCACTGAAGCTTTCTTT.

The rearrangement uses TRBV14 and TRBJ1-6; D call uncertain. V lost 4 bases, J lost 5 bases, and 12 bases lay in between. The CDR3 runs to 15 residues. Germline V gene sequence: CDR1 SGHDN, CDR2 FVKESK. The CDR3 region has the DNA TGTGCCAGCAGCCGAGTTAACAGCCATAATTCACCCCTCCACTTT. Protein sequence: CASSRVNSHNSPLHF.

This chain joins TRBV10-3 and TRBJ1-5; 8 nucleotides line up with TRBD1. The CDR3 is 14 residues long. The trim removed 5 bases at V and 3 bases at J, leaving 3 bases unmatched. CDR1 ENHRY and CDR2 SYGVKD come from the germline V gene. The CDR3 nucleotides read TGTGCCATCAGTACGACAGGGGACAATCAGCCCCAGCATTTT. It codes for CAISTTGDNQPQHF.

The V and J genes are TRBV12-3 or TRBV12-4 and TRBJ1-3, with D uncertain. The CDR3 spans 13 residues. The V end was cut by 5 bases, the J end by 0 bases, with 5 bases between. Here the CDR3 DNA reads TGTGCCAGCAGTCGGGACTCTGGAAACACCATATATTTT. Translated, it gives CASSRDSGNTIYF.

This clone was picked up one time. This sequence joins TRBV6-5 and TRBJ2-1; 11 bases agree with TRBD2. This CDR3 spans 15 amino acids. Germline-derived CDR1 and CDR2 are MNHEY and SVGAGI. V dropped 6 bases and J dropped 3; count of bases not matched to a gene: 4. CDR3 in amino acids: CASRFSGGGYNEQFF. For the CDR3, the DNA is TGTGCCAGCAGGTTTAGCGGGGGGGGCTACAATGAGCAGTTCTTC.

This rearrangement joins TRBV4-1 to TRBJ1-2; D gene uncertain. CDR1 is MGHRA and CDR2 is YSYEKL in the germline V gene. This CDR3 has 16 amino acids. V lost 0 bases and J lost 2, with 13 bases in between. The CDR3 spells CASSQDGGLKNYGYTF. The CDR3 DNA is TGCGCCAGCAGCCAAGATGGTGGACTAAAGAACTATGGCTACACCTTC.

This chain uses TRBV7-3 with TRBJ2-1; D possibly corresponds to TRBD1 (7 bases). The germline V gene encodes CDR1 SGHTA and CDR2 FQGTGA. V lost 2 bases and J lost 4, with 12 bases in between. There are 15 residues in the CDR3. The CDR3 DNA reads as TGTGCCAGCAGCTTAGGAGGGACAGCGTACAATGAGCAGTTCTTC. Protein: CASSLGGTAYNEQFF.

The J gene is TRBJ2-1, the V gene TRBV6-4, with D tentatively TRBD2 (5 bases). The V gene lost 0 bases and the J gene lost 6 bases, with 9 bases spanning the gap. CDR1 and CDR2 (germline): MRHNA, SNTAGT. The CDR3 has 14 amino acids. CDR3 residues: CASSDSEELNEQFF. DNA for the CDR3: TGTGCCAGCAGTGACTCGGAGGAGCTCAATGAGCAGTTCTTC.

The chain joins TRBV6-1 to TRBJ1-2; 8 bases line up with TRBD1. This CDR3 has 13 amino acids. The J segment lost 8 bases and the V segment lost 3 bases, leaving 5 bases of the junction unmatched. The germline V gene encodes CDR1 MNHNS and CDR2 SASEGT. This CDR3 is CASSERQGRGYTF. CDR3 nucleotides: TGTGCCAGCAGTGAGAGACAGGGGAGAGGCTACACCTTC.

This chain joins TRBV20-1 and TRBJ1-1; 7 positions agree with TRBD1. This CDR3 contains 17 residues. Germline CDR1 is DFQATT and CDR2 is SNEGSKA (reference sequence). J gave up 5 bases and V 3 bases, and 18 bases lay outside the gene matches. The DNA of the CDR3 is TGCAGTGCTAGTGAACGCCGCCGGACAGGTGGTGGGACTGAAGCTTTCTTT. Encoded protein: CSASERRRTGGGTEAFF.

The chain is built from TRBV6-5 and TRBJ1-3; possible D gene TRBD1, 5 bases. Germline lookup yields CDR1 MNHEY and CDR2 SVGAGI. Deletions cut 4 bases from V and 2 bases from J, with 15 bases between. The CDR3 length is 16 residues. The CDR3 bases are TGTGCCAGCAGTTTCCAGGGATCCGGCCCTGGAAACACCATATATTTT. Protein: CASSFQGSGPGNTIYF.